Listed here are 29 T cell receptor beta chains from one sample, sequenced in a study of high-grade serous ovarian cancer treatment subgroups. Clones were read by immunoSEQ multiplex PCR, and TCRdb kept only the in-frame ones, dropping some. The table shows around 2,500 clones, with around 75% occurring only once. The tumor samples were collected prior to definitive surgery or chemotherapy. Input material: tumor tissue. These receptor sequences come from a human donor with high-grade serous ovarian cancer.

This clone was counted between two and nine times. The V call is TRBV28, the J call TRBJ2-7, with TRBD2 identical over 7 bases. The J segment lost 6 bases and the V segment lost 3 bases, leaving 11 bases of the junction unmatched. Looked up from germline, CDR1 is MDHEN and CDR2 is SYDVKM. The CDR3 loop spans 15 amino acids. In DNA, the CDR3 is TGTGCCAGCAGTTTCCCGGGACTACCGCCGCCCGAGCAGTACTTC. It codes for CASSFPGLPPPEQYF.

The chain joins TRBV11-3 to TRBJ2-2; D possibly corresponds to TRBD1 (5 bases). The CDR3 runs to 14 residues. Trimming left V 1 base short and J 5 bases short, with 8 bases between. The V gene's germline CDR1 is SGHNT and CDR2 YENEEA. For the CDR3, the DNA is TGTGCCAGCAGCTTAGGGGGCAGGACCGGGGAGCTGTTTTTT. Its translation is CASSLGGRTGELFF.

The genes are TRBV19 and TRBJ2-2; 7 bases are shared with TRBD1. The germline gives CDR1 LNHDA, CDR2 SQIVND (reference sequence). The CDR3 length is 17 residues. Germline trimming cut 0 bases from V and 2 bases from J; bases unmatched to any gene: 6. This CDR3 is CASSIDLRGPNTGELFF. Written as DNA, the CDR3 is TGTGCCAGTAGTATAGATCTGAGGGGGCCTAACACCGGGGAGCTGTTTTTT.

The CDR3 sequence is CASSLGFADRGFLYQETQYF. CDR3 DNA: TGCGCCAGCAGCTTGGGTTTCGCTGACAGGGGATTTCTTTACCAAGAGACCCAGTACTTC. The rearrangement links TRBV5-1 to TRBJ2-5; 8 bases align to TRBD1. In germline, CDR1 is SGHRS, CDR2 YFSETQ. V was clipped by 0 bases and J by 0 bases; unmatched bases: 16. The CDR3 totals 20 residues.

This sequence joins TRBV27 and TRBJ2-2; D gene uncertain. This CDR3 is built from 14 residues. The germline V and J ends were trimmed by 6 bases and 3 bases, with 11 bases remaining between them. In germline, CDR1 is MNHEY, CDR2 SMNVEV (reference sequence). DNA for the CDR3: TGTGCCAGCAGGCCCCGGGCTCACACCGGGGAGCTGTTTTTT. Translated, it gives CASRPRAHTGELFF.

The chain links TRBV6-1 to TRBJ2-7, with D maybe TRBD1 (6 bases). Trimming shortened V by 6 bases and J by 5 bases, and 8 bases separated the two germline ends. CDR3 length: 11 amino acids. Germline CDR1 reads MNHNS; CDR2 reads SASEGT. The CDR3 spells CASRQGNEQYF. The CDR3 DNA reads TGTGCCAGCAGGCAGGGGAACGAGCAGTACTTC.

This clone has just one count. This chain uses TRBV28 with TRBJ2-7; 7 bases map to TRBD1. The V gene's germline CDR1 is MDHEN and CDR2 SYDVKM. CDR3 size: 15 residues. V dropped 5 bases and J dropped 1; count of bases not matched to a gene: 8. In nucleotides, the CDR3 is TGTGCCAGCAGTCTCCCGGGACAGCCTTCCTACGAGCAGTACTTC. This encodes CASSLPGQPSYEQYF.

The J gene is TRBJ1-4, the V gene TRBV5-4; D remains unclear. V was shortened by 2 bases and J by 6 bases, with 14 bases between the two germline ends. The CDR3 has 15 residues. Germline V lookup: CDR1 SGHNT, CDR2 YYREEE (reference sequence). The CDR3 sequence: CASSFGSGSDEKLFF. CDR3 in DNA: TGTGCCAGCAGCTTTGGGTCGGGATCTGATGAAAAACTGTTTTTT.

V and J are TRBV28 and TRBJ2-1; D is possibly TRBD2 (6 bases). Germline CDR1 MDHEN, CDR2 SYDVKM. Trimming took 3 bases from V and 6 from J, leaving 15 bases between them. This CDR3 is built from 15 residues. The CDR3 coding sequence is TGTGCCAGCAGTTTTGCGGGGAGCCCGGGCAATGAGCAGTTCTTC. Amino acids: CASSFAGSPGNEQFF.

The chain links TRBV10-3 to TRBJ2-3; D is possibly TRBD1 (6 bases). The CDR3 covers 14 residues. V dropped 5 bases and J dropped 5 bases, with 14 bases sitting between them. Germline V CDR1 and CDR2: ENHRY, SYGVKD. CDR3 in DNA: TGTGCCATCAGTTGGTCGCAGGGGAGAGATACGCAGTATTTT. It yields the protein CAISWSQGRDTQYF.

The rearrangement links TRBV2 to TRBJ1-2, with D unclear. V was trimmed by 8 bases and J by 3 bases, leaving 10 bases between them. CDR3 size: 12 residues. In germline, CDR1 is SNHLY, CDR2 FYNNEI. Here the CDR3 reads CASSLLDYGYTF. CDR3 DNA: TGTGCCAGCTCCCTCCTGGACTATGGCTACACCTTC.

The J gene is TRBJ1-2, the V gene TRBV9; unclear D gene. The CDR3 has 12 amino acids. V gave up 0 bases and J gave up 2 bases, with 2 bases separating them. Germline values: CDR1 SGDLS, CDR2 YYNGEE. CDR3: CASSVGNYGYTF. CDR3 nucleotides: TGTGCCAGCAGCGTAGGGAACTATGGCTACACCTTC. The full variable domain, its missing parts supplied by reference TRBV9 and TRBJ1-2, is DSGVTQTPKHLITATGQRVTLRCSPRSGDLSVYWYQQSLDQGLQFLIQYYNGEERAKGNILERFSAQQFPDLHSELNLSSLELGDSALYFCASSVGNYGYTFGSGTRLTVV.

V gene TRBV28 combines with J gene TRBJ1-5; D unresolved. The CDR3 contains 13 residues. The ends were cut back, 7 bases at V and 7 bases at J, with 14 bases in the middle. The germline gives CDR1 MDHEN, CDR2 SYDVKM. The CDR3 nucleotides are TGTGCCAGCAATAGGGTAATCGGCCAGCCCCAGCATTTT. Its protein product is CASNRVIGQPQHF.

The rearrangement joins TRBV6-1 to TRBJ1-3; D is unclear. CDR3 length equals 14 residues. V was shortened by 4 bases and J by 0 bases, with 7 bases between the two germline ends. Germline V lookup: CDR1 MNHNS, CDR2 SASEGT. CDR3 protein: CASSVAASGNTIYF. The CDR3 DNA reads as TGTGCCAGCAGTGTGGCGGCCTCTGGAAACACCATATATTTT.

This sequence joins TRBV5-4 and TRBJ2-7; TRBD2 is a possible D gene (7 bases). CDR3 length equals 14 residues. V was clipped by 0 bases and J by 5 bases, with 12 bases between them. CDR1 and CDR2 from the germline V gene are SGHNT and YYREEE (reference sequence). The CDR3 is CASSLGGGNNEQYF. For the CDR3, the DNA is TGTGCCAGCAGCTTGGGCGGGGGCAACAACGAGCAGTACTTC.

The chain is built from TRBV10-2 and TRBJ1-1, with D perhaps TRBD1 (5 bases). Deletions cut 5 bases from V and 5 bases from J, with 18 bases between. This CDR3 comprises 15 residues. Germline CDR1 is WSHSY and CDR2 is SAAADI. The CDR3 loop is CASSIVRGAATEAFF. CDR3 sequence (DNA): TGCGCCAGCAGTATAGTGAGGGGCGCGGCAACTGAAGCTTTCTTT.

This clone was seen more than once but under ten times. This chain connects TRBV28 to TRBJ2-7; D is perhaps TRBD1 (6 bases). CDR3 length equals 15 residues. CDR1 is MDHEN, CDR2 SYDVKM, per germline. Deletions cut 5 bases from V and 2 bases from J, with 16 bases between. Here the CDR3 DNA reads TGTGCCAGCAGTCCTGCCGGGACACCAACCTACGAGCAGTACTTC. It translates to CASSPAGTPTYEQYF.

The chain combines TRBV30 with TRBJ2-3; D might be TRBD2 (5 bases). Deletions cut 2 bases from V and 7 bases from J, with 10 bases between. Per germline, CDR1 GTSNPN and CDR2 SVGIG (reference sequence). The CDR3 extends over 12 amino acids. CDR3 DNA sequence: TGTGCCTGGAGTACAGCGGAGCATACGCAGTATTTT. This sequence encodes CAWSTAEHTQYF. The complete variable domain, with remaining parts taken from reference TRBV30 and TRBJ2-3, reads SQTIHQWPATLVQPVGSPLSLECTVEGTSNPNLYWYRQAAGRGLQLLFYSVGIGQISSEVPQNLSASRPQDRQFILSSKKLLLSDSGFYLCAWSTAEHTQYFGPGTRLTVL.

The chain is built from TRBV15 and TRBJ2-1; D is perhaps TRBD2 (5 bases). The CDR3 runs 14 residues. The germline V and J ends were trimmed by 9 bases and 2 bases, with 14 bases remaining between them. Germline lookup yields CDR1 LNHNV and CDR2 YYDKDF (reference sequence). The CDR3 sequence is CATGSGAAYNEQFF. The CDR3 coding sequence is TGTGCCACTGGAAGCGGTGCAGCCTACAATGAGCAGTTCTTC.

This clone came up a few times. This chain uses TRBV2 with TRBJ2-5; D remains unclear. The DNA end is more similar to TRBJ2-7, so the J call may be wrong. Germline V gene data show CDR1 as SNHLY and CDR2 as FYNNEI. The CDR3 extends over 15 amino acids. CDR3 region: CASSDGQVAPAEQYF. The CDR3 DNA reads TGTGCCAGCAGTGACGGGCAGGTGGCGCCGGCCGAGCAGTACTTC.

The rearrangement joins TRBV27 to TRBJ2-1; TRBD1 aligns across 7 bases. Germline V gene sequence: CDR1 MNHEY, CDR2 SMNVEV (reference sequence). Trimming at V came to 5 bases and at J to 6 bases, leaving 7 bases not matched to a gene. This CDR3 contains 14 residues. CDR3: CASSAKDRVNEQFF. CDR3 nucleotide sequence: TGTGCCAGCAGTGCGAAAGACAGGGTCAATGAGCAGTTCTTC.

The count of this clone is one. The chain employs TRBV14 and TRBJ2-1; 7 bases are shared with TRBD2. CDR1 SGHDN and CDR2 FVKESK come from the germline V gene. The CDR3 is made up of 16 amino acids. J was trimmed by 6 bases and V by 4 bases; bases with no gene match: 12. CDR3 nucleotides: TGTGCCAGCAGCCTGTCGACAGTGCGGGAGCTCAATGAGCAGTTCTTC. Protein product: CASSLSTVRELNEQFF.

The chain recombines TRBV7-8 with TRBJ2-7; D possibly corresponds to TRBD2 (5 bases). V lost 4 bases and J lost 7, with 20 bases in between. Germline loops: CDR1 SGHVS, CDR2 FQNEAQ. This CDR3 comprises 15 residues. CDR3 sequence: CASSSPEAALGEQYF. CDR3 sequence (DNA): TGTGCCAGCAGCTCCCCTGAAGCGGCCCTGGGGGAGCAGTACTTC.

The chain couples TRBV5-1 to TRBJ1-2; maybe TRBD1 (6 bases). CDR1 SGHRS and CDR2 YFSETQ come from the germline V gene. The V end lost 4 bases, the J end lost 5 bases, and 12 bases lay between the germline ends. The CDR3 runs 13 residues. The CDR3 sequence is CASSPDSRYGYTF. In DNA form, the CDR3 reads TGCGCCAGCAGCCCGGACAGCCGATATGGCTACACCTTC.

This chain connects TRBV1 to TRBJ2-1; TRBD2 was called by the table and not checked on the DNA. TRBV1 is labeled a pseudogene. The CDR3 runs to 15 residues. The CDR3 bases are TGCACCCCTAAGGAGCAGCGGGGGCCTCAGAATGAGCAGTTCTTC. It yields the protein CTPKEQRGPQNEQFF.

V and J are TRBV5-8 and TRBJ1-1; no reliable D call. The V gene's germline CDR1 is SGHTS and CDR2 YDEGEE. The CDR3 consists of 13 residues. The ends were cut back, 1 base at V and 0 bases at J, with 4 bases in the middle. CDR3 sequence: CASSLSMNTEAFF. Here the CDR3 DNA reads TGTGCCAGCAGCTTGTCCATGAACACTGAAGCTTTCTTT.

The V gene is TRBV19, the J gene TRBJ1-2; D call uncertain. CDR1 is LNHDA, CDR2 SQIVND, per germline (reference sequence). The length of the CDR3 is 10 residues. The V gene lost 6 bases and the J gene lost 7 bases, with 6 bases spanning the gap. The CDR3 region is CASRRPGYTF. Written as DNA, the CDR3 is TGTGCCAGTAGAAGGCCTGGCTACACCTTC.

V is TRBV7-8 and J is TRBJ2-3; D remains unclear. Germline CDR1 SGHVS, CDR2 FQNEAQ. V lost 1 base and J lost 3, with 5 bases in between. The CDR3 sequence is 13 residues long. CDR3: CASSLDRTDTQYF. The CDR3 nucleotides are TGTGCCAGCAGCTTAGATAGGACAGATACGCAGTATTTT.

This chain uses TRBV28 with TRBJ2-5; D might be TRBD2 (5 bases). The assigned J gene may be wrong: the sequence end matches TRBJ2-7 better. CDR1 is MDHEN and CDR2 is SYDVKM in the germline V gene. This CDR3 is built from 15 residues. The CDR3 here is CASSHDGIPSNEQYF. The CDR3 DNA is TGTGCCAGCAGTCACGACGGGATCCCTTCCAACGAGCAGTACTTC.